This T cell receptor (beta chain) was profiled in a study of control samples from healthy donors and cancer patients. Measured with immunoSEQ multiplex PCR; TCRdb has only the in-frame clones, and not every one. The repertoire includes 100,000 to 150,000 clones, roughly nine tenths of them detected once, and 6.5% to 9.5% sits in the top ten. Germline CDR1 is SGDLS and CDR2 is YYNGEE. V dropped 4 bases and J dropped 0 bases, with 17 bases sitting between them. The length of the CDR3 is 16 residues. This TCR came from a man aged 45-60 years with head and neck cancer. The specimen was PBMCs. The chain employs TRBV9 and TRBJ2-7; a weak D match, TRBD2 (5 bases). CDR3 sequence (DNA): TGTGCCAGCAGCCCCCTGGGCGGGCGTTTCTCCTACGAGCAGTACTTC. Protein product: CASSPLGGRFSYEQYF.